This TCR beta chain was identified during a study of cytomegalovirus exposure and HLA in healthy donors (dated by TCRdb to about 2017). A note on the overall study: An earlier analysis of 587 of the donors reported about 280 Gb of sequence data and about 120 million unique TCR beta sequences obtained from some 200 million T cells. An early release covering roughly 580 HLA-typed donors comprised about 300 gigabases of sequencing data and 85 million to 100 million unique TCR sequences. The genetic ancestry cluster associated with self-reported Caucasian donors included 81% of the roughly 360 genotyped donors. The study was designed to test whether signatures of past pathogen exposure could be identified by cataloging public T cell receptors. Using immunosequencing, the study profiled T cell repertoires from roughly 650 subjects and related those repertoires to cytomegalovirus serostatus. Besides the first cohort of approximately 670 subjects, a separate validation cohort made up of roughly 120 different subjects was used. To predict cytomegalovirus infection status, the study combined high-throughput TCR immunosequencing, statistical association of individual TCRs with disease status, and machine learning. A later analysis re-analyzed previously published TCR beta repertoires from 600 to 850 donors and added high-resolution HLA genotyping to study TCR occurrence patterns. Rather than using new phenotypic data, the later analysis identified candidate immune exposures from TCR beta sequences and from how often those sequences occurred across donors. An earlier analysis of about 600 of the donors used high-throughput TCR beta sequencing to judge whether each TCR beta V gene segment behaved as functional or pseudogenic. Donor age, sex, ethnicity and CMV serostatus were compiled alongside the repertoire data. In a later genetic analysis, genome-wide SNP genotypes for about three fifths of the roughly 670 donors were used, and that subset was treated as a discovery cohort. Every repertoire in the discovery cohort had been generated on one and the same sequencing platform. Both class I and class II loci were covered by HLA typing, at four-digit resolution. The number of donors typed differed by locus, with about 629-640 for A, B, C, DRB1 and DQB1, roughly 520 for DQA1, over 600 for DPA1, and around 430 for DPB1. Roughly five DR-DQ haplotypes were handled as single units for association and clustering because linkage in the cohort was strong. Among a few hundred genotyped donors of the cohort, an average of roughly 240,000 unique TCR beta nucleotide sequences were sequenced per donor, roughly a sixth of them non-productive.

The study at large found these results: Correlated functional status among segregating V segments might reflect linkage disequilibrium, but an unknown experimental factor could not be ruled out. V-gene and J-gene trimming of TCR beta chains was associated with a missense DCLRE1C variant in a later genetic analysis, and the association was replicated in an independent cohort. Compared with equally common non-associated chains, HLA-associated TCR beta chains in a later analysis were more clonally expanded and had lower generation probabilities. Several of the top co-occurrence clusters appeared to be linked to parvovirus B19, influenza, CMV and Epstein-Barr virus, according to a later analysis. For the cohort, immune exposure information was limited to CMV serostatus. Specific HLA alleles were associated with 16,951 TCR beta sequences at a false discovery rate of 0.05 in a later analysis. The authors suggested that the approach could potentially be extended to other disease states and immunological phenotypes. Roughly uniform sequencing depth across donors was assumed in presence/absence analyses, although this assumption may not hold. A further reported finding was that TCR beta sequences accurately predicted the HLA-A and HLA-B alleles for most subjects in the first cohort. While some public TCRs were present in many individuals, most TCR sequences turned up only very rarely across donors. The 87-base-pair reads could not distinguish some IMGT-functional V segments, including TRBV6-2 and TRBV6-3, so those segments were excluded. Only TCR beta chains were sequenced in this cohort, and the absence of alpha or paired-chain data limited detectable features. In a later analysis, the rate of TCR association differed among HLA loci, with DRB1 alleles having the most associated TCRs and HLA-C alleles having the fewest. An earlier analysis of 450 to 750 of the donors showed that most TCR beta V segments appeared in productive rearrangements either about 90% or about 30% of the time, which broadly matched IMGT annotations. In a later analysis, most CMV-associated TCR beta chains were found to appear HLA-restricted, with HLA associations seemingly driven largely by CMV exposure. Cytomegalovirus status was reported to be diagnosed by the classifier with high specificity and sensitivity in both the original and validation cohorts. The sequencing pipeline was judged likely to have produced a cluster of highly shared sequence variants as a technical artifact. A later genetic analysis reported fewer N-insertions in productive TCRs among donors in an Asian-associated ancestry cluster than the roughly 700-donor mean. The earlier analysis of almost 600 of the donors excluded over 15 rarely observed V segments, including chromosome 9 orphons, because counts were too low. The study listed approximately 150 TCR beta chains as associated with cytomegalovirus. Because some donors lacked HLA typing at each locus, the association tests relied only on the typed subset. In vitro tests confirmed that three of the cytomegalovirus-associated TCR beta chains recognize cytomegalovirus antigens. Strong co-occurrence of HLA alleles, especially DR and DQ, made assigning TCR associations to individual alleles difficult.

The CDR3 measures 15 amino acids from cysteine to phenylalanine. Just the 45-base CDR3 DNA is kept, in frame starting at base 1. CDR1 and CDR2, per the germline V gene, are SGHRS and YFSETQ. Trimmed from V: 0 bases; trimmed from J: 9 bases; junction bases lacking a gene match: 8. Notes on this clone: Its antigen has not been determined. There are no base qualities to consult, and no much larger clone falls within one base.

In total, about 650 healthy bone marrow donors made up the cohort. At the time of sampling, all cohort members were nominally healthy, though unrecorded immune exposures were likely present. The donor tested CMV seropositive, placing the donor among the approximately 290 seropositive members of the cohort. A peripheral blood sample was collected from each donor, and TCR beta sequencing was performed on peripheral blood mononuclear cells. The Qiagen DNeasy Blood Extraction Kit was used to extract genomic DNA from the blood cell samples. The library was prepared using the immunoSEQ multiplex PCR assay. For the multiplex PCR, a mixture combining 60 forward primers for TCR Vbeta segments and 13 reverse primers for TCR Jbeta segments was used. The CDR3 region of rearranged TCR beta genes was amplified from genomic DNA by a multiplex PCR assay. The Illumina HiSeq System was used to sequence the amplified TCR beta libraries as 87-base-pair reads. The authors' analysis ran thus. A later analysis tallied 80 million to 95 million unique TCR beta chains across the 666 repertoires, and about 10 million of those chains were shared by two or more donors. Raw reads were error-corrected and collapsed into unique sequences by a nearest-neighbor algorithm in which closely related sequences were merged to remove PCR and sequencing errors. Alignment of CDR3 sequences to IMGT reference sequences was used to assign V, D and J gene segments. Each retained sequence needed at least a six-nucleotide match to both a V gene segment and a J gene segment. A rearrangement counted as productive if the CDR3 had no stop codons and remained in frame with V and J, and every other rearrangement counted as non-productive. Following IMGT convention, CDR3 was defined as the stretch from the second conserved V-encoded cysteine to the conserved J-encoded phenylalanine. In an earlier analysis of more than 550 of the donors, sequences lacking an unambiguous match to a single V gene segment were excluded. In an earlier analysis of a few hundred of the donors, V segments were called functional above 56.7% productive rearrangements and were called segregating when the between-donor standard deviation exceeded 5%. To diagnose cytomegalovirus status from the catalog of TCR beta chain sequences, a statistical classification framework was built. A later analysis assigned V and J genes by comparing TCR nucleotide sequences with IMGT/GENE-DB human TR gene sequences. In a later analysis, CDR3 sequences and most-parsimonious VDJ recombination scenarios were assigned using the TCRdist pipeline. In a later analysis, each TCR beta chain was defined by its CDR3 amino acid sequence together with its V-gene family, and reads without a unique V-gene family were excluded. A later analysis removed 592 highly shared, low-generation-probability nucleotide sequences to deal with suspected cross-contamination and a sequencing artifact. In a later analysis, a clonal expansion index was calculated for each public chain from normalized within-repertoire ranks of inferred template counts. A later analysis computed generation probabilities with a VDJ recombination model fitted to out-of-frame rearrangements, and checked the results against IGoR. In a later analysis, TCR-TCR, TCR-HLA and TCR-CMV co-occurrence was scored with hypergeometric tests, and a repertoire-size bias correction was applied to TCR pairs. A later analysis estimated false discovery rates by permuting HLA or CMV assignments 20 times. In a later analysis, co-occurring TCRs were grouped using DBSCAN, with TCRdist sequence similarity added in when clustering inside HLA-allele-positive subsets. Repertoires with fewer than 30,000 or more than 120,000 public chains, plus five repertoires with anomalous nucleotide sharing, were excluded from co-occurrence clustering. TCRdb took over this immuneACCESS table, retaining in-frame rearrangements with V and J assigned. Such tables are incomplete; in checked studies, under half of the missing clones stem from an unresolved V gene, and the remainder is unexplained. V, J and clone size derive from that table, while D and trimming were established from the DNA sequence. Within this sample are 150,000 to 200,000 clones, with over 65% of them counted one time only. The top ten clonotypes cover about 2.9% of the sample.

The material sequenced was PBMCs. This TCR derives from a woman aged 40 to 50 in good health and CMV-seropositive. The chain is assembled from TRBV5-1 and TRBJ2-4, with 8 junctional bases fitting TRBD2. The DNA sequence reads TGCGCCAGCAGCTTGGACCAGCGGGAGCGGATCATTCAGTACTTC. Translated, this gives CASSLDQRERIIQYF.